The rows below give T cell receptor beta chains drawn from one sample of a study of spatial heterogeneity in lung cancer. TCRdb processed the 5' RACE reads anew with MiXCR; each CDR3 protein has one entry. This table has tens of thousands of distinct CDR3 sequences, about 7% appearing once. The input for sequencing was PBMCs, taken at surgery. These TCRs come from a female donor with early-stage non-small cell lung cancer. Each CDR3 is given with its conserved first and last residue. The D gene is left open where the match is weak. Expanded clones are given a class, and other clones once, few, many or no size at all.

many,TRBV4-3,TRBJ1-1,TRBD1,TGCGCCAGCAGCCAAGACCCTTCCCGGGGACAGGGCATGAACACTGAAGCTTTCTTT,CASSQDPSRGQGMNTEAFF
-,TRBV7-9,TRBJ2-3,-,TGTGCCAGCAGCTCCATATACACGCAAGATACGCAGTATTTT,CASSSIYTQDTQYF
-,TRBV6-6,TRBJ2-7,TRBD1,TGTGCCAGCAGTTACGGGACAGTATACGAGCAGTACTTC,CASSYGTVYEQYF
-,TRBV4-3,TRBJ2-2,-,TGCGCCAGCAGGGCTGGACCGAGTACAGTCACCGGGGAGCTGTTTTTT,CASRAGPSTVTGELFF
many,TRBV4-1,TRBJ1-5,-,TGCGCCAGCAGCCAAACCGGGCTGGCCACTATCAATCAGCCCCAGCATTTT,CASSQTGLATINQPQHF
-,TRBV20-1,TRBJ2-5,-,TGCAGTGCTAGGGACACTGGGCAGACCCAGTACTTC,CSARDTGQTQYF
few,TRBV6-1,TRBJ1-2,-,TGTGCCAGCAGTGAATACGGCTCGGGCAGGGTCGATGGCTACACCTTC,CASSEYGSGRVDGYTF
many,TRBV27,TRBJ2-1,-,TGTGCCAGCGGCCCCAGCGCCTACAATGAGCAGTTCTTC,CASGPSAYNEQFF
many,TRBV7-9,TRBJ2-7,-,TGTGCCAGCAGCCCGCTGACTCAATACGAGCAGTACTTC,CASSPLTQYEQYF
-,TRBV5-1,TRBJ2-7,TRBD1,TGCGCCAGCAGCCCACTCCCGGGACAGGGGCGCTCCTACGAGCAGTACTTC,CASSPLPGQGRSYEQYF
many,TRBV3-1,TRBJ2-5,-,TGTGCCAGCAGCCACCTCAGGGTTGGGGCCCAGTACTTC,CASSHLRVGAQYF
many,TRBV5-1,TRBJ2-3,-,TGCGCCAGCAGCGGGGACAGCACAGATACGCAGTATTTT,CASSGDSTDTQYF
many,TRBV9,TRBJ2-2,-,TGTGCCAGCTCCATCCGGAGTCGGCAAGCGAACACCGGGGAGCTGTTTTTT,CASSIRSRQANTGELFF
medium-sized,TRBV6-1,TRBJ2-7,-,TGTGCCAGCAGTAGTACAGGGTCGGACTACGAGCAGTACTTC,CASSSTGSDYEQYF
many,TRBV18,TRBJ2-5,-,TGTGCCAGCTCACCACCGAGTCGAGGGAACCTACAAGAGACCCAGTACTTC,CASSPPSRGNLQETQYF
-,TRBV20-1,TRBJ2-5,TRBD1,TGCAGTGCTAGGACAGGGCGCGAGACCCAGTACTTC,CSARTGRETQYF
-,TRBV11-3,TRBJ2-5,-,TGTGCCAGCAGCTTAGTTGGGTCTCGGACCCAGTACTTC,CASSLVGSRTQYF
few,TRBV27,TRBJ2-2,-,TGTGCCAGCAGGGACGGGCCGAACACCGGGGAGCTGTTTTTT,CASRDGPNTGELFF
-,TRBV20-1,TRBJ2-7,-,TGCAGTGCTAGAAGGGGACCCAGCTACGAGCAGTACTTC,CSARRGPSYEQYF
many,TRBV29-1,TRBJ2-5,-,TGCAGCGTCGATAAGGGACTTCTAGAGACCCAGTACTTC,CSVDKGLLETQYF
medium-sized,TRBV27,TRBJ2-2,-,TGTGCCAGCAGTTTTGGGGTGGTTACCGGGGAGCTGTTTTTT,CASSFGVVTGELFF
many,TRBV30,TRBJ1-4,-,TGTGCCTGGAGCGAGGACAGCGAAAAACTGTTTTTT,CAWSEDSEKLFF
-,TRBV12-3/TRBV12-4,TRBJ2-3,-,TGTGCCAGCAGTCTTCGGGATACGCAGTATTTT,CASSLRDTQYF
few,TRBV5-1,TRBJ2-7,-,TGCGCCAGCAGCCCGGCAACGACAAGCTCCTACGAGCAGTACTTC,CASSPATTSSYEQYF
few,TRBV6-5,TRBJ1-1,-,TGTGCCAGCAGTTACTCTGCAGGTTTTAGCACTGAAGCTTTCTTT,CASSYSAGFSTEAFF
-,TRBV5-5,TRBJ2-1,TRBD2,TGTGCCAGCAGTCCAGGACTAGCGGGAGGAGGCAATGAGCAGTTCTTC,CASSPGLAGGGNEQFF
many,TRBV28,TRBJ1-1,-,TGTGCCAGCTTACAGGGTGGAGGCACTGAAGCTTTCTTT,CASLQGGGTEAFF
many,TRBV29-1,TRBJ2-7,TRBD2,TGCACCCGGAGGGAGGGAAGGGGATACGAGCAGTACTTC,CTRREGRGYEQYF
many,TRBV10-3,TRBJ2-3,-,TGTGCCATCAGGACCGGGGGCCCCACAGATACGCAGTATTTT,CAIRTGGPTDTQYF
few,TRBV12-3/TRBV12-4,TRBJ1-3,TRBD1,TGTGCCAGCAGAAGACAGGGGTCTGGAAACACCATATATTTT,CASRRQGSGNTIYF
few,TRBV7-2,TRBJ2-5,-,TGTGCCAGCAGCTTGGGCGGTTCCCAAGAGACCCAGTACTTC,CASSLGGSQETQYF